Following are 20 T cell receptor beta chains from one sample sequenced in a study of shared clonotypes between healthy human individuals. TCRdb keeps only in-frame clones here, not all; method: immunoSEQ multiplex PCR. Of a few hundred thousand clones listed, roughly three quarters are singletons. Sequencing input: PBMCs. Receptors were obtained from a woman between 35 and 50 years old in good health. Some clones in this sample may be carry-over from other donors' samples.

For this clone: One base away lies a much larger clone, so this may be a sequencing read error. Here the CDR3 DNA reads TGTGCCAGCAGTTCCGACTCGAACTACGAGCGGTACTTC. It encodes CASSSDSNYERYF. This chain connects TRBV6-5 to TRBJ2-7, with no clear D. Germline V gene data show CDR1 as MNHEY and CDR2 as SVGAGI. This CDR3 region has 13 residues.

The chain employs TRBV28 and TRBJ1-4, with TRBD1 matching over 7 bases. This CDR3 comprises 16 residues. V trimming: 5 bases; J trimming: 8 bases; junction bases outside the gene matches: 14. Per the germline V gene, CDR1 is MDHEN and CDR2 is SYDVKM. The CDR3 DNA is TGTGCCAGCAGTACGGCCGGGACAGCGTCCAGCGAAAAACTGTTTTTT. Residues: CASSTAGTASSEKLFF.

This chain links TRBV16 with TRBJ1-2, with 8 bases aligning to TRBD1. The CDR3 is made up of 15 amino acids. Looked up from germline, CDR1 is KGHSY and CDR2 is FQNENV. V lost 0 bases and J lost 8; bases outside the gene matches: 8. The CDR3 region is CASSQSWGQAGGYTF. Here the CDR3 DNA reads TGTGCCAGCAGCCAATCCTGGGGACAGGCTGGCGGCTACACCTTC.

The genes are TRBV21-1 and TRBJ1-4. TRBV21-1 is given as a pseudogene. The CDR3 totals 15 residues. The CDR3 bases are TGTGCCAGCAGCAAAGCGACGGTAACTAATGAAAAACTGTTTTTT. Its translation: CASSKATVTNEKLFF.

Written as DNA, the CDR3 is TGTGCCACCAGCAGGCCAACAGAACACTATGGCTACACCTTC. It is translated as CATSRPTEHYGYTF. V and J are TRBV15 and TRBJ1-2; D is unclear. CDR1 is LNHNV and CDR2 is YYDKDF in the germline V gene (reference sequence). The germline V and J ends were trimmed by 3 bases and 3 bases, with 11 bases remaining between them. The CDR3 runs 14 residues.

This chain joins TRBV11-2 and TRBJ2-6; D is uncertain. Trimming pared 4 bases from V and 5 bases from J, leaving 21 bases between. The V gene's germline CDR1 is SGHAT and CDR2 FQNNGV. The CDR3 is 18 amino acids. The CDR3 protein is CASSWVSKQQSRANVLTF. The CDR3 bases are TGTGCCAGCAGCTGGGTGAGCAAGCAACAAAGTCGGGCCAACGTCCTGACTTTC.

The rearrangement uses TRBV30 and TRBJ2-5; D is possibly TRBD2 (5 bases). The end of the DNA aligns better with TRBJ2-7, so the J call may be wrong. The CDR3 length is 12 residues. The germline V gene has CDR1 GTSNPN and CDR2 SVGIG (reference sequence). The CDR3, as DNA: TGTGCCTGGAGTGTGGGGAGCAACGAGCAGTACTTC. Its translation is CAWSVGSNEQYF.

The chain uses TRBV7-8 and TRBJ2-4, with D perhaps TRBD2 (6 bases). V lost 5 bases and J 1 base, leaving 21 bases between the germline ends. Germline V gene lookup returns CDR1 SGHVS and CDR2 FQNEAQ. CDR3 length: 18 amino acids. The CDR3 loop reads CASSPTRLGFEAKNIQYF. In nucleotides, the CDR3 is TGTGCCAGCAGCCCGACAAGACTAGGATTTGAGGCCAAAAACATTCAGTACTTC.

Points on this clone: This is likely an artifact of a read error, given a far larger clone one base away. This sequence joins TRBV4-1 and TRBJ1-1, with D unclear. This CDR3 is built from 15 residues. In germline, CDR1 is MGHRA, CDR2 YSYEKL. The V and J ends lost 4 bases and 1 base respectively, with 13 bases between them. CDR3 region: CASSRSPTSNTEAFF. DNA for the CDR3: TGCGCCAGCAGCCGATCTCCAACATCGAACACTGAAGCTTTCTTT.

Written as DNA, the CDR3 is TGTGCCAGCAGCGTGACTGCTGGGGCCAACGTCCTGACTTTC. This translates into CASSVTAGANVLTF. This chain connects TRBV27 to TRBJ2-6, with D unresolved. Looked up from germline, CDR1 is MNHEY and CDR2 is SMNVEV (reference sequence). The ends were cut back, 6 bases at V and 2 bases at J, with 8 bases in the middle. This CDR3 is 14 amino acids long.

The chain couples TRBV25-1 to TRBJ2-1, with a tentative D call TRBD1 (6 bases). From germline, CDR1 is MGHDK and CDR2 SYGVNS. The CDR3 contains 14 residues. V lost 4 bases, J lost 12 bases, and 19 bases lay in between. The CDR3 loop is CASSGQTATGGQFF. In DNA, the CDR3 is TGTGCCAGCAGTGGTCAAACGGCGACAGGAGGGCAGTTCTTC.

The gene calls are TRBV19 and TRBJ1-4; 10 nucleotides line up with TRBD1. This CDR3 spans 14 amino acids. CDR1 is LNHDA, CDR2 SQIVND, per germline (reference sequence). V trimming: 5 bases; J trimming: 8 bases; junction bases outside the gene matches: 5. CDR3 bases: TGTGCCAGTAGTGGCGGGACAGGGGAGGAAAAACTGTTTTTT. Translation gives CASSGGTGEEKLFF.

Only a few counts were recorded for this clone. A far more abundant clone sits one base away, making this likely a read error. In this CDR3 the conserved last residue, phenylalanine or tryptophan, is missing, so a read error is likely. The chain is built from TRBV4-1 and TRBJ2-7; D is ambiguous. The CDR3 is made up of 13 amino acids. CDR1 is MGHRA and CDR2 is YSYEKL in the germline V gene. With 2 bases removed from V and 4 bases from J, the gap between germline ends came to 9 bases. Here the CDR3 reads CASSQLVGYEQYL. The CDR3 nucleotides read TGCGCCAGCAGCCAACTAGTGGGGTACGAGCAGTACCTC.

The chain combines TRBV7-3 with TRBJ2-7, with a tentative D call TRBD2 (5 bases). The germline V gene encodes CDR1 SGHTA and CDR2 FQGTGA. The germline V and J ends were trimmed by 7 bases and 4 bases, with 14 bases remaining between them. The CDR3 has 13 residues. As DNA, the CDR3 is TGTGCCAGCACAGCGGCCATTGGATACGAGCAGTACTTC. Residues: CASTAAIGYEQYF.

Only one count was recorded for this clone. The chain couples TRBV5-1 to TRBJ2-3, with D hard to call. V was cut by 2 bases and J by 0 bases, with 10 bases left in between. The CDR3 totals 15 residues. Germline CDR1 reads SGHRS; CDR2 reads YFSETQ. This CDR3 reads CASSFTDISTDTQYF. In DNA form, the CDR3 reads TGCGCCAGCAGCTTTACGGATATTAGCACAGATACGCAGTATTTT.

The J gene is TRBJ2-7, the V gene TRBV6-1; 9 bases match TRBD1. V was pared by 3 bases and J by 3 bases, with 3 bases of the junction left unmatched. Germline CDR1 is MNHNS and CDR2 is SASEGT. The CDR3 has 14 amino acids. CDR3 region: CASSDWDRVYEQYF. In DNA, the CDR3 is TGTGCCAGCAGTGACTGGGACAGGGTCTACGAGCAGTACTTC.

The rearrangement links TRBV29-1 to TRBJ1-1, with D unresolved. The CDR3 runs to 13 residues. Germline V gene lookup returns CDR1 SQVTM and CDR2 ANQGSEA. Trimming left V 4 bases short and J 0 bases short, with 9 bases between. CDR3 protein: CSVVVQMNTEAFF. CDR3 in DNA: TGCAGCGTTGTGGTACAGATGAACACTGAAGCTTTCTTT.

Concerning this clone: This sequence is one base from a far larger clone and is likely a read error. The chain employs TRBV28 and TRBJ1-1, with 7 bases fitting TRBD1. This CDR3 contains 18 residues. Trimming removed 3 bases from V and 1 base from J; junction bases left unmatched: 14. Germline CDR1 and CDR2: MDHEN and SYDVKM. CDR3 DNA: TGTGCCAGCAGTTTGAGGCAGGGGGTAGTTTACACGAACACTGAAGCTTTCTTT. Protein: CASSLRQGVVYTNTEAFF.

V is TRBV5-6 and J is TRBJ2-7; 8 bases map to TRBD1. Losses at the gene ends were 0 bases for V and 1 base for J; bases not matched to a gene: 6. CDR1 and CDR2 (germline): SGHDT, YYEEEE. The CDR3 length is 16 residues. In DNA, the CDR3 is TGTGCCAGCAGCTTGGCTCTAAGACAGGGGTCCTACGAGCAGTACTTC. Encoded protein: CASSLALRQGSYEQYF.

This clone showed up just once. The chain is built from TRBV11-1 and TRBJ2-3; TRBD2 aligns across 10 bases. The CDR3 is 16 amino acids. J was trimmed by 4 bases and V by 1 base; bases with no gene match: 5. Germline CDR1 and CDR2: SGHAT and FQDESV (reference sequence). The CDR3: CASSLDLAGAADTQYF. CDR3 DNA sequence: TGTGCCAGCAGCTTAGACCTAGCGGGAGCTGCAGATACGCAGTATTTT.